Sequencing of this T cell receptor beta chain was carried out in a study of blood T cells in healthy people across ages. Looking at the study overall: About one barcoded beta molecule per two T cells came from capture by template switching.

Total RNA was extracted at no less than 5.5 micrograms per sample. A sample-barcoded 5' primer and a J-beta primer mix were used in a second PCR of roughly 7 to 12 cycles. Each TCR beta cDNA got a 12-nucleotide random molecular identifier. TCRdb analysed the 5' RACE reads with MiXCR anew, one entry per CDR3 protein. This sample carries hundreds of thousands of distinct CDR3 sequences, under 45% of them seen once, and the ten largest clones take around 21%. The CDR3 extends over 12 amino acids. Per the germline V gene, CDR1 is MNHEY and CDR2 is SMNVEV (reference sequence). V was clipped by 8 bases and J by 6 bases, with 13 bases between them.

This sequence joins TRBV27 and TRBJ1-1; D gene ambiguous. The sequence was obtained from a man in his sixties in good health. Source material: blood. The CDR3, as DNA: TGTGCCAGCGGCCCGCGTTGGGCTGAAGCTTTCTTT. Its protein is CASGPRWAEAFF.